This note documents a single T cell receptor beta chain sequence. The antigen remains unidentified. In germline, CDR1 is LNHDA, CDR2 SQIVND (reference sequence). Trimming cost V 6 bases and J 4 bases, with 19 bases left between them. The CDR3 is made up of 16 amino acids. PCR primers comprised 60 Vbeta and 13 Jbeta primers. Sequencing was performed with immunoSEQ multiplex PCR; in TCRdb, only in-frame clones are kept and a portion is missing. Here the sample spans some 99,000 clones, approximately 80% being singletons. The source of the sample is a study of cytomegalovirus exposure and HLA in healthy donors. Overall study results and limits: Clonal expansion, a later analysis showed, was greater in HLA-associated TCR beta chains than in equally common others.

This TCR was recovered from a female donor in good health and CMV-seronegative. The specimen was PBMCs. The rearrangement joins TRBV19 to TRBJ1-5; TRBD1 is a possible D gene (5 bases). The CDR3 loop reads CASSFTSGGENQPQHF. In nucleotides, the CDR3 is TGTGCCAGTAGCTTCACTTCAGGAGGGGAGAATCAGCCCCAGCATTTT.